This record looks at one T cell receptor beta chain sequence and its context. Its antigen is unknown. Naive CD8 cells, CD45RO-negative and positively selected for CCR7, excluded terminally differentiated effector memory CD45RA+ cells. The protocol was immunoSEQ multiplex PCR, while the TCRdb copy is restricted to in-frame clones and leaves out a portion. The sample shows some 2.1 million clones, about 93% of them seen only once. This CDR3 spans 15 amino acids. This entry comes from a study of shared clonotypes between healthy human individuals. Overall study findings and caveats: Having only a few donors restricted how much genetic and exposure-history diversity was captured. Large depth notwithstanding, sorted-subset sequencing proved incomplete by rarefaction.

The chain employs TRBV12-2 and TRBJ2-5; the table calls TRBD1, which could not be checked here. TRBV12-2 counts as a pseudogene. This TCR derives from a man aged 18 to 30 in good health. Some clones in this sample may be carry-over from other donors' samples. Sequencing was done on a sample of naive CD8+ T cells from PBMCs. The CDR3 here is CASRFPLNREETQYF. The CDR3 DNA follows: TGTGCAAGTCGCTTCCCACTCAACAGGGAAGAGACCCAGTACTTC.